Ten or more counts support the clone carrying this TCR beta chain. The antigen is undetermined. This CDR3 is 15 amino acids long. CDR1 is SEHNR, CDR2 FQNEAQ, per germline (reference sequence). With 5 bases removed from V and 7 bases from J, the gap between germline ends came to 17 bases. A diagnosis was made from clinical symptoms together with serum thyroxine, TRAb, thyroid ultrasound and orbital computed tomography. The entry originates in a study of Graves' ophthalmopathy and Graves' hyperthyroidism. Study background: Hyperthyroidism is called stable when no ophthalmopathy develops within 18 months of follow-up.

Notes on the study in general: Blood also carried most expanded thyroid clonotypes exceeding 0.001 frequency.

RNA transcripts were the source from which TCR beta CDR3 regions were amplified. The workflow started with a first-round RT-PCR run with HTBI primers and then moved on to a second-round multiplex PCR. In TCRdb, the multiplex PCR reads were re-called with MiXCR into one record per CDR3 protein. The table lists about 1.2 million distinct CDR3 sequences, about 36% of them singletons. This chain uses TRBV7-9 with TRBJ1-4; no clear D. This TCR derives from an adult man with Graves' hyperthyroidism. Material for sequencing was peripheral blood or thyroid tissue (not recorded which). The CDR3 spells CASSPRGGVVEKLFF. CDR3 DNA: TGTGCCAGCAGCCCCCGAGGTGGGGTTGTTGAAAAACTGTTTTTT.